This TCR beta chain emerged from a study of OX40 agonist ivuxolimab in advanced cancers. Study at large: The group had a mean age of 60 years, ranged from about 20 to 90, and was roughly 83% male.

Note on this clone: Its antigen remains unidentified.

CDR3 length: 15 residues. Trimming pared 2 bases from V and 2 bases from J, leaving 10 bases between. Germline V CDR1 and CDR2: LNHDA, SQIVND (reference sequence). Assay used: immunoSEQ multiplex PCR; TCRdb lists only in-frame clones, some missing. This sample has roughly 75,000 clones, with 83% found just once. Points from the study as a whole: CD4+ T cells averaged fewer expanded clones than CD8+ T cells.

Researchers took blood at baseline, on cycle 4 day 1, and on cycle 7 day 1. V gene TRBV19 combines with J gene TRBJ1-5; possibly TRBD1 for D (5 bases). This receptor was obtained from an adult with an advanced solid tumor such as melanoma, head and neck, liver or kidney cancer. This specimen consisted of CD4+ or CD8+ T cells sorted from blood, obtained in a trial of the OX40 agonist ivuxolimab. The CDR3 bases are TGTGCCAGTAGTATACGGAGGGGTGGCAATCAGCCCCAGCATTTT. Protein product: CASSIRRGGNQPQHF.